This TCR beta chain was recorded in a study of T cell responses to AZD1222 COVID-19 vaccine (dated by TCRdb to the early 2020s). General notes on the study: A total of just over 230 trial participants underwent TCR sequencing, of whom 200 to 220 received two doses of AZD1222 and some 25 received two doses of the MenACWY control vaccine. Trial participants were enrolled by age into subgroups of 18-55, 56-69 and 70-plus years, and around 150, 28 and 57 TCR-sequenced participants, respectively, were included in these subgroups.

The CDR3 regions of human TCRbeta chains were subjected to immunosequencing. On the authors' methods: Repertoire TCRs were matched against a reference library of SARS-CoV-2-specific TCRs generated with the MIRA antigen-specificity platform. Breadth was defined as the fraction of unique TCRs that were SARS-CoV-2-associated, and depth was defined as the fraction of total T cells that were SARS-CoV-2-associated. Using the MIRA data, each spike-specific TCR was mapped to the spike region that the TCR reacts to and placed in a CD4 or CD8 class. Log10-transformed breadth and depth values were compared by one-way ANOVA with Sidak's multiple comparisons tests. Held by TCRdb, this immuneACCESS table contains in-frame sequences only and omits some clones. Under half of the omission traces to an unresolved V gene where checked; the cause of the rest is unknown. V, J and clone size derive from that table, while D and trimming were established from the DNA sequence. This sample has 90,000 to 120,000 clones in its table, and just over 90% of those were observed once. Around 6.6% of the sample is held by the ten biggest clonotypes.

With regard to this clone: Its cognate antigen has yet to be identified. The record has no base qualities; no much larger clone is one base away.

Study-wide findings and limitations: Participants were mostly white British and included more females than males, and it was suggested by the authors that clonal diversity may have been underestimated. No day 14 peak-response samples were available, so repertoires were characterized only after the peak T cell response. After two AZD1222 doses, both the breadth and the depth of spike-specific TCRs were significantly higher than at day 0 and than in MenACWY recipients. Conclusions about previously exposed vaccinees were limited because only five to seven AZD1222 recipients were SARS-CoV-2 seropositive at baseline. The vaccine-associated CD4 TCRs covered the entire spike protein, and the dominant responses fell in regions 160-218 and 743-854. In the small 56-69-year group, the increase in depth fell short of significance, most likely because of low power. Reportedly, close to half of the unique spike-specific TCRs recognized epitopes lying outside the regions that are mutated in the B.1.351 and B.1.1.7 variants.

As encoded in the germline V gene, CDR1 is KGHDR while CDR2 is SFDVKD. V loses 3 bases, J loses 2 bases, and the germline ends lie 10 bases apart. Counted from cysteine to phenylalanine, this CDR3 has 15 amino acids. Here the CDR3 DNA is all that survives: 45 bases in frame from base 1. Explained via the paper, the time point label denotes: about 28 days (+/-7) after the second vaccine dose. AZD1222 recipients given second doses at about 4 weeks or at about 12 weeks were pooled, since spike-specific TCR depth and breadth were not found to differ between the two schedules. Vaccinee samples were obtained from the UK trials COV001 and COV002, which included a single-blind randomized controlled phase 2/3 trial of AZD1222 (ChAdOx1 nCoV-19) in healthy adults. For TCRbeta chain sequencing, PBMC samples from trial participants were taken at day 0 and at day 28 after the second dose.

The sequence joins TRBV24-1 to TRBJ2-1; the D gene is possibly TRBD2, with 5 bases matching. This TCR was recovered from an adult who received the AZD1222 COVID-19 vaccine. The sample in question was peripheral blood, obtained 28 days after the second AZD1222 dose. The CDR3 is CATSDPRTPYNEQFF. The DNA reads as follows: TGTGCCACCAGTGATCCTCGGACTCCCTACAATGAGCAGTTCTTC.